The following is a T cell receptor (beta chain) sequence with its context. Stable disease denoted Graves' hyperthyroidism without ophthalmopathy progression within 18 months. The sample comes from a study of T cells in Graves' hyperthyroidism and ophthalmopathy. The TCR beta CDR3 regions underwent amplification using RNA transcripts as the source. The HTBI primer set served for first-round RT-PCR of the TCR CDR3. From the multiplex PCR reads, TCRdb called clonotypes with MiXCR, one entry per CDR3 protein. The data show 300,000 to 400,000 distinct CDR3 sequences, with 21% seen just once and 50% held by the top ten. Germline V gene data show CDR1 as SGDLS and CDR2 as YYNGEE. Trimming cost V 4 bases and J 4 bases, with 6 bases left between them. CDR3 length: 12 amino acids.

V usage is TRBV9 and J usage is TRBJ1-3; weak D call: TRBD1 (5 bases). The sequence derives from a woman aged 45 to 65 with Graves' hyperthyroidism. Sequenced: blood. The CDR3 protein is CASSRDGNTIYF. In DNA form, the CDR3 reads TGTGCCAGCAGCAGGGACGGAAACACCATATATTTT.